Described below is a single T cell receptor (beta chain) sequence and its context. It has no known antigen specificity. Qualities for individual bases were not recorded, and no much larger clone is one base off. The sample is drawn from a study of blood T cell repertoires in COVID-19 (dated by TCRdb to about 2020). In terms of the full investigation: Samples covering the acute and convalescent phases of COVID-19 were provided by collaborators in the United States, Italy and Spain. The material from the prospective study consisted of cDNA or gDNA derived from T cells, B-cell-depleted T cells, or PBMCs. Deeply sampled blood TCRbeta repertoires from subjects exposed to, actively infected with, or recovered from COVID-19 were included in the dataset. The repertoires were released in a freely available public database meant as a resource for research on the immune response to SARS-CoV-2. The samples were drawn from two sources: the first 160 participants of the ongoing ImmuneRACE study, and over 1,000 subjects contributed by 6 global collaborators. Sample metadata almost always included a de-identified subject ID, COVID-19 status, age in years and sex. HLA class I and class II types, where available, came from metadata supplied by the sample provider rather than from assay-based typing. What the work shows at the level of the full study, not this receptor alone: The amount of clinical and demographic metadata varied by source and participant and was provided uncurated.

The immunoSEQ Assay, a bias-controlled multiplex PCR, was used to amplify TCRbeta CDR3 regions from genomic DNA. The paper's data handling went like this. The number of nucleated cells in each sample was estimated from the amplification of reference gene primers within the assay. To quantify the absolute abundance of each unique TCRbeta CDR3 rearrangement, sequence reads were collapsed and filtered. For each sample, productive Simpson clonality was calculated as the square root of Simpson's diversity index across productive rearrangements. TCRdb mirrors the immuneACCESS table, restricted to in-frame sequences. Some clones are absent from its copies; in checked studies, under half trace to an unresolved V gene, and the reason for the others is unknown. The V and J calls and clone size come from that table; D and trimming were worked out from the DNA. Counted in this sample were almost 350,000 clones; 89% of them appeared once. The ten largest clones represent roughly 3.9% of the sample.

Reading the germline V gene (reference sequence) gives CDR1 DFQATT and CDR2 SNEGSKA. Trimming removed 3 bases from V and 4 bases from J, leaving 13 bases between the germline ends. The CDR3 numbers 14 residues from cysteine through phenylalanine. The retained sequence is limited to the CDR3, 42 bases, with the frame set at the first base. One collaborating source in Seattle enrolled patients while the patients were actively infected and followed the patients over time throughout the course of disease. Whole blood was collected in K2EDTA tubes by collaborating institutions according to the institutions' own protocols. For TCRbeta analysis, collaborator samples were shipped as frozen whole blood, as isolated PBMCs, or as DNA extracted from either sample type.

The clonotype originates from a woman aged 60-75 years with COVID-19, enrolled during active disease. Source material: peripheral blood. The chain couples TRBV20-1 to TRBJ2-1; TRBD1 might be the D gene, on 5 matching bases. The nucleotide sequence reads TGCAGTGCTAGTGGGGCCGATGTTTACAATGAGCAGTTCTTC. Its protein product is CSASGADVYNEQFF.